The rows below give T cell receptor beta chains drawn from one sample of a study of blood T cell repertoires in COVID-19. Assay: immunoSEQ multiplex PCR; the TCRdb copy retains only in-frame clones and omits some. The sample has 350,000 to 450,000 clones; around 89% are singletons. The material sequenced was PBMCs or T cells enriched from blood (not recorded which). Receptors originate from a man under 40 who had recovered from COVID-19. The CDR3 runs from the conserved cysteine through the conserved F or W. The D gene is left open where the match is weak. Clone size, where shown, is once, few, many, or a class for clones that have expanded.

clone_size,j_call,v_call,d_call,cdr3_aa,cdr3_nt
few,TRBJ2-2,TRBV28,TRBD2,CASSLSSGANTGELFF,TGTGCCAGCAGTTTGAGTAGCGGGGCGAACACCGGGGAGCTGTTTTTT
.,TRBJ1-2,TRBV27,.,CASSLSGAYGYTF,TGTGCCAGCAGTTTATCGGGGGCCTATGGCTACACCTTC
.,TRBJ2-1,TRBV28,TRBD2,CASAGGALHNEQFF,TGTGCCAGCGCGGGGGGGGCCTTACACAATGAGCAGTTCTTC
.,TRBJ2-7,TRBV15,TRBD2,CATSRQGGREQYF,TGTGCCACCAGCAGACAGGGAGGGAGAGAGCAGTACTTC
.,TRBJ2-7,TRBV27,.,CASSLREHSYEQYF,TGTGCCAGCAGTCTCCGGGAGCACTCCTACGAGCAGTACTTC
.,TRBJ1-5,TRBV28,TRBD1,CASSPGTGSSNQPQHF,TGTGCCAGCAGCCCTGGGACAGGGAGTAGCAATCAGCCCCAGCATTTT
.,TRBJ1-2,TRBV29-1,.,CSAWARASHTF,TGCAGCGCCTGGGCCAGGGCGAGCCACACCTTC
.,TRBJ2-1,TRBV11-2,TRBD2,CASTQTTSGTYNEQFF,TGTGCCAGCACCCAGACTACTAGCGGGACCTACAATGAGCAGTTCTTC
.,TRBJ2-5,TRBV27,TRBD1,CASSSSRQGQETQYF,TGTGCCAGCAGTTCCTCCCGACAGGGGCAAGAGACCCAGTACTTC
.,TRBJ1-2,TRBV7-2,.,CASSHAQGDYGYTF,TGTGCCAGCAGCCACGCCCAGGGCGACTATGGCTACACCTTC
.,TRBJ1-5,TRBV30,TRBD1,CAWSPGQGFQPQHF,TGTGCCTGGAGTCCGGGACAGGGGTTTCAGCCCCAGCATTTT
few,TRBJ1-1,TRBV10-3,TRBD1,CAISPTGSTEAFF,TGTGCCATCAGTCCGACAGGGTCCACTGAAGCTTTCTTT
.,TRBJ2-7,TRBV9,TRBD1,CASSVAGRGPYEQYF,TGTGCCAGCAGCGTAGCGGGCAGGGGGCCCTACGAGCAGTACTTC
.,TRBJ2-2,TRBV10-1,TRBD2,CASSAGTSGPGELFF,TGCGCCAGCAGTGCCGGGACTAGCGGGCCCGGGGAGCTGTTTTTT
.,TRBJ1-5,TRBV14,.,CASSPHPDQPQHF,TGTGCCAGCAGCCCCCACCCGGATCAGCCCCAGCATTTT
.,TRBJ2-1,TRBV19,.,CASSIPVGGTGLSSYNEQFF,TGTGCCAGTAGTATTCCGGTCGGCGGGACGGGGTTAAGCTCCTACAATGAGCAGTTCTTC
.,TRBJ2-7,TRBV5-1,TRBD1,CASSWGQGRVEQYF,TGCGCCAGCAGCTGGGGACAGGGGCGTGTTGAGCAGTACTTC
.,TRBJ1-4,TRBV28,.,CASSAAQEVEKLFF,TGTGCCAGCAGTGCGGCCCAAGAGGTCGAAAAACTGTTTTTT
.,TRBJ2-7,TRBV12-5,.,CASGLDHSEQYF,TGTGCTAGTGGTTTGGATCACAGCGAGCAGTACTTC
.,TRBJ2-1,TRBV29-1,TRBD1,CSGITGQGGNEQFF,TGCAGCGGGATAACTGGACAGGGGGGTAATGAGCAGTTCTTC
few,TRBJ1-6,TRBV4-1,TRBD1,CASSQQTGGSHSPLHF,TGCGCCAGCAGCCAACAGACAGGGGGCTCTCATTCACCCCTCCACTTT
.,TRBJ1-6,TRBV7-9,TRBD1,CASSHKQGAGSNSPLHF,TGTGCCAGCAGCCACAAACAGGGGGCCGGGTCTAATTCACCCCTCCACTTT
.,TRBJ1-2,TRBV30,TRBD1,CAWRALQGANFYGYTF,TGTGCCTGGAGAGCACTACAGGGGGCCAACTTCTATGGCTACACCTTC
.,TRBJ2-1,TRBV24-1,TRBD2,CATSDFSGQQPEQFF,TGTGCCACCAGTGATTTTAGCGGGCAGCAGCCTGAGCAGTTCTTC
.,TRBJ1-3,TRBV18,.,CASSPQLGAQFRSQASGNTIYF,TGTGCCAGCTCACCACAGCTTGGGGCACAGTTTAGGTCCCAAGCATCTGGAAACACCATATATTTT
.,TRBJ2-7,TRBV10-2,TRBD2,CASSLSTSGDYEQYF,TGCGCCAGCAGCCTATCGACTAGCGGGGACTACGAGCAGTACTTC
.,TRBJ2-1,TRBV29-1,.,CSVEDSGTYNEQFF,TGCAGCGTTGAGGATAGCGGAACCTACAATGAGCAGTTCTTC
.,TRBJ2-5,TRBV4-1,TRBD2,CASRTIAGDPIQYF,TGCGCCAGCAGGACGATAGCGGGAGACCCTATCCAGTACTTC
.,TRBJ2-5,TRBV5-6,.,CASSQVGVGETQYF,TGTGCCAGCAGTCAAGTAGGGGTAGGGGAGACCCAGTACTTC
.,TRBJ2-5,TRBV5-4,TRBD2,CASSLGPLAGGQETQYF,TGTGCCAGCAGCTTAGGGCCCCTTGCGGGAGGTCAAGAGACCCAGTACTTC
.,TRBJ2-3,TRBV11-2,.,CASSLEVGGLTDTQYF,TGTGCCAGCAGCTTAGAAGTGGGGGGGCTTACAGATACGCAGTATTTT
.,TRBJ2-1,TRBV29-1,TRBD2,CSVEAGGFNEQFF,TGCAGCGTTGAAGCGGGAGGTTTCAATGAGCAGTTCTTC
.,TRBJ1-5,TRBV30,.,CAWSPGKYSNQPQHF,TGTGCCTGGAGCCCTGGCAAGTATAGCAATCAGCCCCAGCATTTT
few,TRBJ1-2,TRBV5-5,TRBD1,CASSLQTGGLLNYGYTF,TGTGCCAGCAGCCTACAGACAGGGGGCCTCCTTAACTATGGCTACACCTTC
.,TRBJ2-7,TRBV13,TRBD2,CASSRRGTIGEQYF,TGTGCCAGCAGCAGACGCGGGACTATTGGCGAGCAGTACTTC
once,TRBJ2-5,TRBV18,.,CASSPTEKETQYF,TGTGCCAGCTCACCTACCGAGAAAGAGACCCAGTACTTC
once,TRBJ1-2,TRBV19,.,CASSIMGAYGYTF,TGTGCCAGTAGTATAATGGGGGCCTATGGCTACACCTTC
once,TRBJ1-2,TRBV2,TRBD1,CASRGQEGYYGYTF,TGTGCCAGCAGGGGACAGGAAGGATACTATGGCTACACCTTC
.,TRBJ2-3,TRBV5-1,.,CASRKTGLSTDTQYF,TGCGCCAGCAGAAAGACAGGCCTTAGCACAGATACGCAGTATTTT
.,TRBJ1-1,TRBV7-2,TRBD1,CASTKRTGLMNTEAFF,TGTGCCAGCACTAAACGGACAGGACTAATGAACACTGAAGCTTTCTTT
.,TRBJ1-2,TRBV5-1,TRBD1,CASSPGDRDFYGYTF,TGCGCCAGCAGCCCCGGGGACAGGGACTTCTATGGCTACACCTTC
.,TRBJ2-1,TRBV19,TRBD2,CASSFPGLAGNEQFF,TGTGCCAGTAGTTTCCCGGGACTAGCGGGAAATGAGCAGTTCTTC
many,TRBJ1-2,TRBV5-1,TRBD1,CASSWDRANYGYTF,TGCGCCAGCAGCTGGGACAGGGCAAACTATGGCTACACCTTC
.,TRBJ1-2,TRBV14,.,CASSQGAGPLNYGYTF,TGTGCCAGCAGCCAAGGAGCAGGCCCCCTTAACTATGGCTACACCTTC
.,TRBJ2-3,TRBV3-1/TRBV3-2,.,CASSQGQGRDVGDTQYF,TGTGCCAGCAGCCAAGGGCAGGGGCGTGATGTAGGAGATACGCAGTATTTT
.,TRBJ1-1,TRBV10-3,.,CAISVDRNTEAFF,TGTGCCATCAGTGTCGACAGGAACACTGAAGCTTTCTTT